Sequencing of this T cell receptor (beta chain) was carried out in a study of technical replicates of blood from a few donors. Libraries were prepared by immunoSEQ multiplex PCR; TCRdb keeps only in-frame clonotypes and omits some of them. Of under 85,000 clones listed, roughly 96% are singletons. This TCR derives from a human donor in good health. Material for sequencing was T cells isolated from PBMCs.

The CDR3, as DNA: TGTGCCACCAGTCGATCCCTCGGGGGATCAGGCTACGAGCAGTACTTC. Its protein product is CATSRSLGGSGYEQYF. V is TRBV15 and J is TRBJ2-7, with D possibly being TRBD2 (6 bases). Germline CDR1 and CDR2: LNHNV and YYDKDF (reference sequence). This CDR3 is 16 amino acids long. V lost 6 bases and J lost 3, with 21 bases in between.